One sample yielded the 18 T cell receptor beta chains listed below, sequenced in a study of blood T cell repertoires in COVID-19. This table comes from immunoSEQ multiplex PCR, and its TCRdb copy is limited to in-frame clones, with some not included. The sample includes roughly 180,000 clones, 75% to 90% of them seen just once. Sample: peripheral blood. Receptors originate from a woman aged 60-75 years with acute or convalescent COVID-19.

V and J are TRBV3-1 (or the pseudogene TRBV3-2) and TRBJ1-2; D is unclear. Germline CDR1 reads LGHDT; CDR2 reads YNNKEL (reference sequence). CDR3 length: 16 amino acids. V was shortened by 4 bases and J by 0 bases, with 15 bases between the two germline ends. CDR3 in DNA: TGTGCCAGCAGCCCCGCGGTCACACGAACTAACTATGGCTACACCTTC. Translated, it gives CASSPAVTRTNYGYTF.

The V call is TRBV2, the J call TRBJ1-4, with TRBD1 matching over 7 bases. With V trimmed by 8 bases and J by 3 bases, 3 bases remained unmatched. There are 13 residues in the CDR3. Germline CDR1 and CDR2: SNHLY and FYNNEI. The CDR3 protein is CASGQVANEKLFF. CDR3 nucleotides: TGTGCCAGCGGACAGGTCGCTAATGAAAAACTGTTTTTT.

This sequence joins TRBV6-1 and TRBJ1-1; D is undetermined. Germline CDR1 is MNHNS and CDR2 is SASEGT. CDR3 length equals 13 residues. V was shortened by 3 bases and J by 0 bases, with 5 bases between the two germline ends. The CDR3 is CASSDRMNTEAFF. The CDR3 DNA reads TGTGCCAGCAGTGACAGAATGAACACTGAAGCTTTCTTT.

A few counts support this clone. This chain uses TRBV30 with TRBJ2-3, with D maybe TRBD1 (5 bases). CDR1 and CDR2 (germline): GTSNPN, SVGIG (reference sequence). This CDR3 has 14 residues. V lost 5 bases and J lost 2, with 14 bases in between. The CDR3 bases are TGTGCCTGGGGGTATGGGGCCCTCACAGATACGCAGTATTTT. Translating it yields CAWGYGALTDTQYF.

The chain combines TRBV30 with TRBJ1-2, with D perhaps TRBD1 (5 bases). The CDR3 extends over 12 amino acids. Trimming took 3 bases from V and 10 from J, leaving 15 bases between them. Germline lookup yields CDR1 GTSNPN and CDR2 SVGIG (reference sequence). CDR3 sequence reads: CAWSFGGGDYTF. CDR3 sequence (DNA): TGTGCCTGGAGCTTCGGGGGAGGAGACTACACCTTC.

The chain recombines TRBV5-6 with TRBJ2-7, with TRBD2 matching 8 bases. Germline values: CDR1 SGHDT, CDR2 YYEEEE. V was clipped by 4 bases and J by 3 bases; unmatched bases: 3. The CDR3 spans 13 residues. DNA of the CDR3: TGTGCCAGCAGCCCGGGACTAGGCTACGAGCAGTACGTC. Translation gives CASSPGLGYEQYV.

The V and J genes are TRBV28 and TRBJ2-1; D gene unclear. The germline gives CDR1 MDHEN, CDR2 SYDVKM. CDR3 length: 14 amino acids. Trimming took off 6 bases at V and 0 bases at J, with 9 bases between the two ends. CDR3 DNA: TGTGCCAGCAGCCGGGTAGGCTCCTACAATGAGCAGTTCTTC. Translating it yields CASSRVGSYNEQFF.

The chain combines TRBV19 with TRBJ1-5; maybe TRBD1 (6 bases). V lost 5 bases, J lost 11 bases, and 22 bases lay in between. Germline-derived CDR1 and CDR2 are LNHDA and SQIVND (reference sequence). This CDR3 is 15 amino acids long. The CDR3 DNA sequence: TGTGCCAGTAGTTCCAGGACAGAAGCTTCATGGACCCAGCATTTT. This sequence encodes CASSSRTEASWTQHF. The full variable domain, in which reference TRBV19 and TRBJ1-5 provide the parts outside the CDR3, is DGGITQSPKYLFRKEGQNVTLSCEQNLNHDAMYWYRQDPGQGLRLIYYSQIVNDFQKGDIAEGYSVSREKKESFPLTVTSAQKNPTAFYLCASSSRTEASWTQHFGDGTRLSIL.

The chain couples TRBV6-5 to TRBJ1-5, with 7 bases that match TRBD1. CDR1 and CDR2 from the germline V gene are MNHEY and SVGAGI. After removal of 6 bases from V and 6 bases from J, the junction contained 8 bases not matched to a gene. The CDR3 is made up of 14 amino acids. The CDR3 loop reads CASSPRQGSQPQHF. CDR3 bases: TGTGCCAGCAGCCCCAGACAGGGTAGTCAGCCCCAGCATTTT.

As DNA, the CDR3 is TGTGCCAGCAGCACGACAGGGTTTACTGGAAACACCATATATTTT. Amino acids: CASSTTGFTGNTIYF. J is TRBJ1-3 and V is TRBV7-2, with 7 bases lining up with TRBD1. Trimming at V came to 5 bases and at J to 2 bases, leaving 6 bases not matched to a gene. Germline CDR1 reads SGHTA; CDR2 reads FQGNSA. The CDR3 loop spans 15 amino acids.

This rearrangement joins TRBV5-4 to TRBJ2-1; no definite D call. CDR3 length: 16 residues. V was shortened by 3 bases and J by 4 bases, with 17 bases between the two germline ends. Germline V gene data show CDR1 as SGHNT and CDR2 as YYREEE (reference sequence). The CDR3 DNA follows: TGTGCCAGCAGCTCCTCGGGTGGCCTGGCTTACAATGAGCAGTTCTTC. It codes for CASSSSGGLAYNEQFF.

This rearrangement joins TRBV14 to TRBJ1-3, with D hard to call. Trimming left V 2 bases short and J 4 bases short, with 9 bases between. Germline V lookup: CDR1 SGHDN, CDR2 FVKESK. The CDR3 extends over 14 amino acids. The DNA of the CDR3 is TGTGCCAGCAGCCAATTTTCTATGGGAAACACCATATATTTT. It codes for CASSQFSMGNTIYF.

This clone came up once. This chain links TRBV4-2 with TRBJ1-4; maybe TRBD1 (6 bases). The germline V and J ends were trimmed by 4 bases and 2 bases, with 11 bases remaining between them. The CDR3 consists of 15 residues. CDR1 is LGHNA and CDR2 is YNFKEQ in the germline V gene. The CDR3 sequence: CASSPRQATNEKLFF. The CDR3 coding sequence is TGTGCCAGCAGCCCAAGACAGGCTACTAATGAAAAACTGTTTTTT.

This clone was seen a few times. The rearrangement uses TRBV5-1 and TRBJ2-1; weak D call: TRBD2 (6 bases). The V gene's germline CDR1 is SGHRS and CDR2 YFSETQ. The length of the CDR3 is 13 residues. Trimming shortened V by 4 bases and J by 7 bases, and 12 bases separated the two germline ends. CDR3 coding DNA: TGCGCCAGCAGCGACGGGAGTAGTAATGAGCAGTTCTTC. It yields the protein CASSDGSSNEQFF.

The chain links TRBV4-2 to TRBJ1-4; 9 nucleotides line up with TRBD1. The CDR3 sequence is 17 residues long. After removal of 2 bases from V and 7 bases from J, the junction contained 11 bases not matched to a gene. CDR1 LGHNA and CDR2 YNFKEQ come from the germline V gene. This CDR3 is CASSQIVGTGSGEKLFF. In DNA, the CDR3 is TGTGCCAGCAGCCAAATCGTAGGGACAGGGTCGGGTGAAAAACTGTTTTTT.

The chain combines TRBV12-3 or TRBV12-4 with TRBJ1-6; possible D gene TRBD1, 5 bases. The CDR3 totals 13 residues. Trimming left V 3 bases short and J 10 bases short, with 10 bases between. The CDR3 nucleotides read TGTGCCAGCAGTTTCAGGGTCAGCTCACCCCTCCACTTT. As protein: CASSFRVSSPLHF.

The rearrangement links TRBV2 to TRBJ1-3; no definite D call. Trimming took off 5 bases at V and 0 bases at J, with 5 bases between the two ends. CDR1 is SNHLY and CDR2 is FYNNEI in the germline V gene. The CDR3 is 13 residues long. The CDR3 reads CASSQASGNTIYF. The CDR3 bases are TGTGCCAGCAGTCAGGCCTCTGGAAACACCATATATTTT.

The chain recombines TRBV6-5 with TRBJ2-5; 7 bases fit TRBD2. Germline V gene lookup returns CDR1 MNHEY and CDR2 SVGAGI. The CDR3 totals 15 residues. J lost 5 bases, V lost 6 bases, and 12 bases had no gene match. CDR3 nucleotide sequence: TGTGCCAGCAGGACGGCCGGCGGGAGTATGGAGACCCAGTACTTC. Its protein product is CASRTAGGSMETQYF.